This T cell receptor beta chain was captured by sequencing in a study of blood T cell repertoires in COVID-19. Study context: Some COVID-19 samples were acute and others convalescent; all came from the United States, Italy and Spain. T cells, B-cell-depleted T cells, or PBMCs provided the cDNA or gDNA that served as material.

Per the authors' pipeline: The assay estimated nucleated cells by amplifying reference gene primers. Data came from immunoSEQ multiplex PCR; TCRdb stores just in-frame clones and leaves some out. V and J calls and clone size are given by that table; D and trimming were obtained from the DNA. This table has about 240,000 clones, around 86% appearing once. Sequencing input: peripheral blood. The sequence came from a man under 40 who had recovered from COVID-19.

CDR3 region: CASSKDRAHTEAFF. CDR3 nucleotide sequence: TGTGCCAGCAGTAAGGACAGGGCCCACACTGAAGCTTTCTTT. The chain has TRBV2 and TRBJ1-1; 8 nucleotides line up with TRBD1. The CDR3 totals 14 residues. Losses at the gene ends were 5 bases for V and 3 bases for J; bases not matched to a gene: 5. Per germline, CDR1 SNHLY and CDR2 FYNNEI.